The subject of this entry is one T cell receptor beta chain. Its specific antigen is unknown. No clone much larger than this one lies a single base away; base qualities are absent. Other nucleotide sequences in the sample specify the same CDR3. The sample is drawn from a study of shared clonotypes between healthy human individuals (TCRdb year 2020). Broadly, across the study: Three men and two women, aged 18 to 49 years, made up the cohort. Per donor, three plates each were used for CD4 naive and CD4 memory, two for CD8 naive, and one for CD8 memory. Blood TCR repertoires of five healthy adults were deeply sequenced to estimate repertoire size and the extent of clonotype sharing between individuals. Libraries were prepared and TCR repertoires were sequenced by different laboratories using diverse techniques, in order to increase sequencing depth and limit assay-specific biases. Between about 0.85 and 9.5 billion PBMCs per donor were obtained by leukapheresis.

Donors were healthy HIV-negative adults with no recently reported acute infections or vaccinations. Every donor was a Caucasian adult living in Nashville, Tennessee, USA. CD4+ T cells were enriched by magnetic negative selection, after which naive cells were positively selected on CD45RA and the negative fraction was taken as the memory subset. After blood collection by leukapheresis, PBMCs were isolated using Ficoll-Histopaque density gradient centrifugation and then cryopreserved in the vapor phase of liquid nitrogen. Analytical flow cytometry was used to check the purity and quantity of each magnetically sorted T cell population. Genomic DNA was isolated from every sorted fraction and measured by UV absorbance on a Nanodrop 2000c. Using the deep immunoSEQ assay, TCR CDR3 regions were amplified from genomic DNA by multiplex PCR. Extracted genomic DNA from each cell subset was distributed evenly across all wells of several immunoSEQ 96-well plates, and each plate was treated as a replicate. Each replicate PCR for sorted subsets received around 200 ng genomic DNA, equal to tens of thousands of T cell genomes. The purified libraries were quantified using a Qubit 3.0 fluorometer, sized with a Bioanalyzer 2100, and then quantified again using the KAPA Library Quantification kit. Each immunoSEQ 96-well plate was sequenced on its own single-read 150-cycle Illumina NextSeq 550 flow cell. As for the authors' bioinformatics: Because the immunoSEQ output included only junctional sequences and no quality scores, the filtering could not be the same as the filtering used for full-length reads. Sequences were annotated with PyIR, a Python wrapper for IgBLAST v1.9, using IMGT germline references to assign V/J genes and CDR3. Reads were filtered out if the reads had weak V/J assignments (E-value above 1e-6), no CDR3, stop codons, out-of-frame junctions, or ambiguous translated residues. V3J clonotypes were defined as sequences sharing an identical inferred V gene, J gene, and CDR3 amino acid sequence. Percentage overlap between repertoires was calculated by dividing the number of shared unique clonotypes by the size of the smaller repertoire. Repertoire richness was assessed with RTK rarefaction, the Chao1 estimator, and Recon v2.1 estimates of unobserved clonotypes. For all TCRbeta clonotypes obtained by the gDNA method from a few donors, generation probabilities were computed with OLGA. Held by TCRdb, this immuneACCESS table contains in-frame sequences only and omits some clones. Under half of the omission traces to an unresolved V gene where checked; the cause of the rest is unknown. The V and J calls and the clone size are those of that table, but D and trimming were determined from the DNA. Across this sample there are about 2.5 million clones, with 85% to 95% seen only once. About 0.41% of the sample comes from the top ten.

V gives up 0 bases and J gives up 2 bases, and the segment between their germline ends measures 9 bases. CDR1 and CDR2 (SGHRS, YFSETQ) derive from the germline V gene. Including the terminal cysteine and phenylalanine, the CDR3 comprises 15 residues. The read is trimmed to its CDR3 DNA, 45 bases read in frame from base 1. Overall study results and their limits: Sampling was limited to blood, and TCR repertoires in tissue likely differ from TCR repertoires in blood. Compared with non-shared clonotypes, the clonotypes found in all four sorted-subset donors had higher generation probabilities. Based on pairwise subsampling, the degree of clonotype sharing among donors was expected to be affected by sequencing depth. Because the study included only a small number of donors, the genetic and exposure-history diversity represented was limited. Even with the large sequencing depth, rarefaction of the sorted-subset datasets indicated that sequencing was incomplete. Larger estimated clonotype richness was generally found for naive subsets than for memory subsets. Across a handful of donors, roughly 5% of naive CD4, more than 3% of naive CD8, 2% to 2.5% of memory CD4, and over 0.35% of memory CD8 clonotypes were shared.

Sequenced input: naive CD4+ T cells from PBMCs. The intended sense of this specimen's cell subset or site label: CD45RA+ positively selected. The rearrangement joined TRBV5-1 to TRBJ1-5, with the D gene too uncertain to name. The TCR originated in a man aged 18 to 30 in good health. Some clones in this sample may be carry-over from other donors' samples. The CDR3 protein: CASSLGGEGNQPQHF. The DNA sequence follows: TGCGCCAGCAGCTTGGGAGGTGAAGGCAATCAGCCCCAGCATTTT.